This entry concerns a single T cell receptor (beta chain). The protocol was immunoSEQ multiplex PCR, while the TCRdb copy is restricted to in-frame clones and leaves out a portion. The sample contains some 210,000 clones, around nine tenths of which appear only once. This sample stems from a study of blood T cell repertoires in COVID-19. Looking at the study overall: Material from acute and convalescent COVID-19 was sourced from the United States, Italy and Spain. Nucleic acid was either cDNA or gDNA, and it came from T cells, B-cell-depleted T cells, or PBMCs.

The clonotype comes from a woman aged 40 to 49 with acute or convalescent COVID-19. Material: peripheral blood.

CDR3 DNA sequence: TGTGCCATCAGTGAGTTCTCACGTAGGCTAGCTAACTATGGCTACACCTTC. It codes for CAISEFSRRLANYGYTF. This chain connects TRBV10-3 to TRBJ1-2; D remains unclear. Trimming took 1 base from V and 0 from J, leaving 15 bases between them. The CDR3 is made up of 17 amino acids. CDR1 and CDR2 (germline): ENHRY, SYGVKD.